These 24 T cell receptor beta chains share one sample of origin, sequenced in a study of blood T cell repertoires in COVID-19. Clones were sequenced by immunoSEQ multiplex PCR, and TCRdb holds only the in-frame ones, with some missing. Altogether about 250,000 clones are present, roughly 88% being singletons, with the ten largest covering 2.1%. Sequencing was carried out using peripheral blood. The origin of the receptors is a woman aged 40 to 50 who had recovered from COVID-19.

CDR3 nucleotide sequence: TGTGCCAGTAGTCCACGGGGGGCAGAGACCCAGTACTTC. Translated, it gives CASSPRGAETQYF. The chain combines TRBV19 with TRBJ2-5; D perhaps matches TRBD2 (7 bases). Germline V CDR1 and CDR2: LNHDA, SQIVND (reference sequence). V gave up 5 bases and J gave up 4 bases, with 11 bases separating them. This CDR3 comprises 13 residues.

This clone was seen once. The V and J genes are TRBV28 and TRBJ1-2, with TRBD1 matching 11 bases. The V gene's germline CDR1 is MDHEN and CDR2 SYDVKM. The CDR3 runs to 15 residues. J was trimmed by 8 bases and V by 5 bases; bases with no gene match: 10. The CDR3 reads CASSTQGTGGRGYTF. CDR3 DNA: TGTGCCAGCAGTACGCAAGGGACAGGGGGAAGAGGCTACACCTTC.

A note on this clone: One end of the junction is discordant with germline, which a read error may explain. The chain recombines TRBV5-4 with TRBJ2-7; TRBD2 matches at 9 bases. CDR1 is SGHNT and CDR2 is YYREEE in the germline V gene (reference sequence). This CDR3 comprises 16 residues. The CDR3 DNA reads TGTGCCAGCGGGTACCCTTGGACTAGCGTATCCTCCGAGCAGTACTTC. Protein sequence: CASGYPWTSVSSEQYF.

The chain joins TRBV7-2 to TRBJ2-2; 11 nucleotides match TRBD1. The CDR3 spans 17 residues. J lost 0 bases, V lost 5 bases, and 5 bases had no gene match. Germline CDR1 and CDR2: SGHTA and FQGNSA. The CDR3 here is CASSPDRGRTNTGELFF. The CDR3 bases are TGTGCCAGCAGCCCGGACAGGGGGCGGACGAACACCGGGGAGCTGTTTTTT.

In its sample, this clone was seen once. The V gene is TRBV29-1, the J gene TRBJ2-2, with TRBD2 matching over 8 bases. Germline V gene sequence: CDR1 SQVTM, CDR2 ANQGSEA. With V trimmed by 3 bases and J by 0 bases, 0 bases remained unmatched. The CDR3 covers 14 residues. The CDR3 bases are TGCAGCGTTGAGCGGGGGGCGAACACCGGGGAGCTGTTTTTT. Translation: CSVERGANTGELFF.

The chain has TRBV10-3 and TRBJ2-7, with a tentative D call TRBD1 (6 bases). The CDR3 totals 14 residues. Germline V gives CDR1 ENHRY, CDR2 SYGVKD. Deletions cut 5 bases from V and 2 bases from J, with 13 bases between. As DNA, the CDR3 is TGTGCCATCAGTCCAAACAGGGACCCCTACGAGCAGTACTTC. This translates into CAISPNRDPYEQYF.

V and J are TRBV5-3 and TRBJ2-2, with TRBD1 identical over 12 bases. TRBV5-3 is recorded as an ORF, its role being uncertain. CDR3 length equals 20 residues. V lost 4 bases, J lost 3 bases, and 16 bases stayed unmatched. The CDR3 DNA is TGTGCCAGAAGCCTAACTCTACCGGGACAGGGGGCAATGCACACCGGGGAGCTGTTTTTT. It translates to CARSLTLPGQGAMHTGELFF.

V usage is TRBV10-3 and J usage is TRBJ1-1; D remains ambiguous. With 2 bases removed from V and 1 base from J, the gap between germline ends came to 5 bases. This CDR3 region has 13 residues. The V gene's germline CDR1 is ENHRY and CDR2 SYGVKD. This CDR3 is CAISEKQNTEAFF. Here the CDR3 DNA reads TGTGCCATCAGTGAGAAACAGAACACTGAAGCTTTCTTT.

V and J are TRBV7-9 and TRBJ2-3; maybe TRBD2 (5 bases). Between the trimmed V and J ends, which lost 4 bases and 4 bases, there was a span of 15 bases. CDR1 is SEHNR, CDR2 FQNEAQ, per germline (reference sequence). This CDR3 is built from 15 residues. The CDR3 DNA reads as TGTGCCAGCAGCTCAACCACTAGAAGCCCAGATACGCAGTATTTT. It codes for CASSSTTRSPDTQYF.

The V and J genes are TRBV2 and TRBJ1-5, with 10 bases lining up with TRBD1. J gave up 2 bases and V 6 bases, and 4 bases lay outside the gene matches. The V gene's germline CDR1 is SNHLY and CDR2 FYNNEI. There are 15 residues in the CDR3. The CDR3 DNA sequence: TGTGCCAGCAGCGGGGACAGGGGTGGCAATCAGCCCCAGCATTTT. It is translated as CASSGDRGGNQPQHF. The full variable domain, with the rest looked up from reference TRBV2 and TRBJ1-5, is EPEVTQTPSHQVTQMGQEVILRCVPISNHLYFYWYRQILGQKVEFLVSFYNNEISEKSEIFDDQFSVERPDGSNFTLKIRSTKLEDSAMYFCASSGDRGGNQPQHFGDGTRLSIL.

The V call is TRBV27, the J call TRBJ1-3; D unresolved. Trimming shortened V by 4 bases and J by 2 bases, and 15 bases separated the two germline ends. This CDR3 has 16 amino acids. Germline CDR1 is MNHEY and CDR2 is SMNVEV (reference sequence). The CDR3, as DNA: TGTGCCAGCAGTTCCCTCCCCCTCTACGCTGGAAACACCATATATTTT. This codes for CASSSLPLYAGNTIYF.

The chain joins TRBV5-6 to TRBJ2-7; 11 bases agree with TRBD1. Germline V gene sequence: CDR1 SGHDT, CDR2 YYEEEE. The junction had 2 bases not matched to a gene; V was cut back by 5 bases and J by 1 base. The CDR3 covers 14 residues. The CDR3 sequence: CASRDRGRSYEQYF. The CDR3 DNA follows: TGTGCCAGCAGGGACAGGGGGCGGTCCTACGAGCAGTACTTC.

The gene calls are TRBV24-1 and TRBJ2-2, with a weak D call TRBD2 (6 bases). Germline lookup yields CDR1 KGHDR and CDR2 SFDVKD. Trimming removed 6 bases from V and 6 bases from J, with 13 bases in between. This CDR3 region has 14 residues. The CDR3 DNA reads TGTGCCACCAGTCCGAGGAGGGCCCCCGGGGAGCTGTTTTTT. It is translated as CATSPRRAPGELFF.

This clone has a handful of counts. V usage is TRBV5-5 and J usage is TRBJ1-2; no reliable D call. V lost 6 bases, J lost 2 bases, and 11 bases lay in between. CDR1 is SGHKS and CDR2 is YYEKEE in the germline V gene (reference sequence). This CDR3 contains 13 residues. CDR3: CASNVASNYGYTF. The DNA of the CDR3 is TGTGCCAGCAACGTGGCATCAAACTATGGCTACACCTTC.

This rearrangement joins TRBV29-1 to TRBJ1-1; the D gene is possibly TRBD1 (6 bases). Trimming shortened V by 7 bases and J by 4 bases, and 13 bases separated the two germline ends. There are 12 residues in the CDR3. Germline-derived CDR1 and CDR2 are SQVTM and ANQGSEA. The CDR3 protein is CSGQAPGTEAFF. The DNA of the CDR3 is TGCAGCGGACAGGCCCCGGGCACTGAAGCTTTCTTT.

The chain employs TRBV4-3 and TRBJ2-2; 11 positions match TRBD1. There are 16 residues in the CDR3. The V gene's germline CDR1 is LGHNA and CDR2 YSLEER. The trim removed 1 base at V and 4 bases at J, leaving 2 bases unmatched. The CDR3 protein is CASSQGDRGTTGELFF. The CDR3 nucleotides read TGCGCCAGCAGCCAAGGGGACAGGGGGACCACCGGGGAGCTGTTTTTT.

This chain uses TRBV28 with TRBJ1-5, with 10 bases matching TRBD1. CDR3 size: 14 residues. The V gene end was trimmed by 6 bases and the J gene end by 3 bases; junction bases not matched to a gene: 2. Germline CDR1 MDHEN, CDR2 SYDVKM. CDR3 amino acids: CASRGTGANQPQHF. CDR3 DNA: TGTGCCAGCAGAGGGACAGGGGCCAATCAGCCCCAGCATTTT.

The chain uses TRBV12-3 or TRBV12-4 and TRBJ2-3; perhaps TRBD2 as D (5 bases). V lost 6 bases and J 9 bases, leaving 13 bases between the germline ends. The CDR3 extends over 12 amino acids. The DNA of the CDR3 is TGTGCCAGCAGCCCCAGCACGGGGACGCAGTATTTT. Amino acid sequence: CASSPSTGTQYF.

The chain couples TRBV4-2 to TRBJ2-3; TRBD2 matches 14 bases. The junction had 9 bases not matched to a gene; V was cut back by 1 base and J by 0 bases. Per the germline V gene, CDR1 is LGHNA and CDR2 is YNFKEQ. The CDR3 totals 20 residues. CDR3 in amino acids: CASSQVTGLAGEGSTDTQYF. The CDR3 DNA follows: TGTGCCAGCAGCCAAGTGACGGGACTAGCGGGAGAGGGTAGCACAGATACGCAGTATTTT.

A single count supports this clone. The chain links TRBV19 to TRBJ1-5; D remains unclear. This CDR3 has 15 amino acids. Germline V CDR1 and CDR2: LNHDA, SQIVND (reference sequence). V lost 6 bases and J 1 base, leaving 13 bases between the germline ends. DNA of the CDR3: TGTGCCAGTAGATTGGGAGGGTTGAGCAATCAGCCCCAGCATTTT. Its translation is CASRLGGLSNQPQHF.

The chain uses TRBV7-9 and TRBJ1-6; 7 nucleotides match TRBD1. The CDR3 consists of 14 residues. The ends lost 4 bases at V and 6 bases at J; junction bases unmatched: 3. CDR1 and CDR2 from the germline V gene are SEHNR and FQNEAQ (reference sequence). The DNA of the CDR3 is TGTGCCAGCAGCTCGGGACAGATTAATTCACCCCTCCACTTT. It codes for CASSSGQINSPLHF.

The chain couples TRBV2 to TRBJ2-1; weak D call: TRBD2 (7 bases). The CDR3 totals 15 residues. Per the germline V gene, CDR1 is SNHLY and CDR2 is FYNNEI. Trimming pared 7 bases from V and 5 bases from J, leaving 18 bases between. The CDR3 protein is CASTGAGVYHNEQFF. The DNA for the CDR3 is TGTGCCAGCACGGGGGCGGGAGTGTATCACAATGAGCAGTTCTTC.

V gene TRBV5-1 combines with J gene TRBJ2-1; weak D call: TRBD2 (5 bases). The germline V gene encodes CDR1 SGHRS and CDR2 YFSETQ. The ends were cut back, 4 bases at V and 8 bases at J, with 16 bases in the middle. This CDR3 has 14 amino acids. For the CDR3, the DNA is TGCGCCAGCAGCCCCCGGCTAGGAGGCGATGAGCAGTTCTTC. Translating gives CASSPRLGGDEQFF.

This chain connects TRBV18 to TRBJ1-1, with 8 positions matching TRBD1. The CDR3 contains 14 residues. CDR1 and CDR2 (germline): KGHSH, LQKENI. V lost 6 bases, J lost 4 bases, and 7 bases stayed unmatched. The CDR3 coding sequence is TGTGCCAGCTCCTACGGACAGGGACGCACTGAAGCTTTCTTT. Its protein is CASSYGQGRTEAFF.